This section outlines one T cell receptor beta chain sequence together with its context. The data originate from a study of monozygotic twins with inflammatory bowel disease. Donors gave 2.5 ml of blood apiece. Investigators extracted total RNA from whole blood and did not sort T cells. The TCR libraries each used total RNA (around 3,500 ng per library). cDNA encoding TCRalpha and TCRbeta underwent two nested PCRs of approximately 16 and 9 cycles, each of which was followed by bead purification. TCRdb re-called the 5' RACE reads; one entry per CDR3 protein, DNA not given. In total, the table holds fewer than 350,000 distinct CDR3 sequences. CDR1 is SGHTA, CDR2 FQGTGA, per germline. CDR3 length equals 15 residues.

This chain links TRBV7-3 with TRBJ1-6. The source of this sequence is a human donor with ulcerative colitis or Crohn's disease, or a healthy co-twin of an affected twin (not recorded which). Sequenced input: blood. The CDR3 here is CASSLIRKEGSPLHF.